This T cell receptor (beta chain) was recorded in a study of blood T cells in healthy people across ages. General study results and limits: Donors of long life had a larger count of naive CD4+ cells and greater diversity than aged donors.

A word on this clonotype: As yet, its antigen is unknown.

A sample-barcoded 5' primer and a J-beta primer mix were used in a second PCR of roughly 6 to 12 cycles. Each of the samples gave a minimum of 3 million paired-end reads that contained CDR3. TCRdb fed the 5' RACE reads into MiXCR, producing one record per CDR3 protein. The sample comprises about 1.4 million distinct CDR3 sequences, 59% of which are singletons, and under 8.5% rests with the top ten. Unmatched junction bases numbered 3, after V lost 6 bases and J lost 4 bases. The length of the CDR3 is 14 residues. The germline V gene encodes CDR1 MNHEY and CDR2 SMNVEV (reference sequence). The V gene is TRBV27, the J gene TRBJ2-3; 11 nucleotides align to TRBD2. The receptor was derived from a man younger than 35 in good health. The sample comprised blood. This chain's CDR3 is CASRLAGESDTQYF. In DNA form, the CDR3 reads TGTGCCAGCAGACTAGCGGGGGAATCAGATACGCAGTATTTT.